This T cell receptor beta chain was captured by sequencing in a study of T cell responses to AZD1222 COVID-19 vaccine. CDR3 length equals 16 residues. Germline loops: CDR1 SGHRS, CDR2 YFSETQ. The junction had 7 bases not matched to a gene; V was cut back by 1 base and J by 4 bases. The assay was immunoSEQ multiplex PCR, and TCRdb's table has in-frame clones only and misses some. Of 90,000 to 140,000 clones in the sample, roughly 91% were seen once. V usage is TRBV5-1 and J usage is TRBJ2-1, with TRBD2 matching over 8 bases. This TCR derives from an adult in good health. The sample in question was peripheral blood, obtained on day 0 of AZD1222 vaccination. CDR3 nucleotide sequence: TGCGCCAGCAGCTTGCGGCAGGGCGGGGGGTACAATGAGCAGTTCTTC. It yields the protein CASSLRQGGGYNEQFF.